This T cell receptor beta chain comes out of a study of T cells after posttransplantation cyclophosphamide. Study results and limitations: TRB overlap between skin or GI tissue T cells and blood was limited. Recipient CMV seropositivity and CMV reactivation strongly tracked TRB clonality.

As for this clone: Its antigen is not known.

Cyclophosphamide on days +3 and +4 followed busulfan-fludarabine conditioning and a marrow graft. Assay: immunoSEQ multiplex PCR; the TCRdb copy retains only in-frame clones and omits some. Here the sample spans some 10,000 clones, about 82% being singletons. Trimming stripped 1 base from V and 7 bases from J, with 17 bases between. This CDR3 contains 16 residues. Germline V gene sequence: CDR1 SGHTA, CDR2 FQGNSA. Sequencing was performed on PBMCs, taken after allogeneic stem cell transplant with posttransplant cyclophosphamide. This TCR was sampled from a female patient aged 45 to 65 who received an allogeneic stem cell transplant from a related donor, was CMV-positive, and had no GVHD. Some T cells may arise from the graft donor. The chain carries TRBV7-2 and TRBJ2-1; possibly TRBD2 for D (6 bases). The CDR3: CASSLEIRAGWNEQFF. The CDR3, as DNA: TGTGCCAGCAGCTTAGAAATACGGGCGGGGTGGAATGAGCAGTTCTTC.